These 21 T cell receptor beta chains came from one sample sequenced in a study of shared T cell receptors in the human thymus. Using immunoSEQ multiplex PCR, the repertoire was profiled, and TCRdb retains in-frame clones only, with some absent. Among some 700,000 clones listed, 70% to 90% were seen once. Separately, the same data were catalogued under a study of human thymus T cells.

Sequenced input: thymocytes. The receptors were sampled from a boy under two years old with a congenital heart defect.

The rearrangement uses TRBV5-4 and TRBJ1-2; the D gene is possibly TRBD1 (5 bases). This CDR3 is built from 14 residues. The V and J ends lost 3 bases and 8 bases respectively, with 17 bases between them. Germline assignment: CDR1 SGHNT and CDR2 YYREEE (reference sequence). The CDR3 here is CASSSAGPSMGYTF. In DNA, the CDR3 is TGTGCCAGCAGCTCGGCAGGGCCTTCAATGGGCTACACCTTC.

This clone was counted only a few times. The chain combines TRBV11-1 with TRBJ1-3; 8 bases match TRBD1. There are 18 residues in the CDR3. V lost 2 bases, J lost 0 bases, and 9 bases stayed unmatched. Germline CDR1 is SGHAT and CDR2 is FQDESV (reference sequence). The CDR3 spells CASSLRTGLLDSGNTIYF. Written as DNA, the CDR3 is TGTGCCAGCAGCTTAAGGACAGGGCTTCTGGACTCTGGAAACACCATATATTTT.

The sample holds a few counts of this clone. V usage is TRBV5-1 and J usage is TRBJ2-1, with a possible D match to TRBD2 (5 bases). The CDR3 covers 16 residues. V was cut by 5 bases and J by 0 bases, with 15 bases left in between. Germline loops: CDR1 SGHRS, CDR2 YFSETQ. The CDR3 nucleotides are TGCGCCAGCAGTTTCGGACTGAACAGCTCCTACAATGAGCAGTTCTTC. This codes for CASSFGLNSSYNEQFF.

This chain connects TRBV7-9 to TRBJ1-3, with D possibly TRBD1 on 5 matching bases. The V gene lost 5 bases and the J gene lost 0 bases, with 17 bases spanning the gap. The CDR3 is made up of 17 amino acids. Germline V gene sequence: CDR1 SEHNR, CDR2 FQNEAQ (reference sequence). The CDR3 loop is CASSPTGPLPSGNTIYF. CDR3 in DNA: TGTGCCAGCAGCCCCACAGGTCCCCTTCCCTCTGGAAACACCATATATTTT.

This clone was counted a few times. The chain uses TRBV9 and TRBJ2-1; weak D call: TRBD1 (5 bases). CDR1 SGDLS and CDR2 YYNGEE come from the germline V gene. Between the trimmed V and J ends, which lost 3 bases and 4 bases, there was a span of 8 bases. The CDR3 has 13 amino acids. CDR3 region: CASSAPGYNEQFF. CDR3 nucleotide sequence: TGTGCCAGCAGCGCCCCAGGGTACAATGAGCAGTTCTTC.

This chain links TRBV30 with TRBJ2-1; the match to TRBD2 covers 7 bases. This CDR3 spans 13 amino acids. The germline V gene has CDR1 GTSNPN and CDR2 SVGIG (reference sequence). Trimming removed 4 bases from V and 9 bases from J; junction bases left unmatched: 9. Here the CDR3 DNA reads TGTGCCTGGAACGGTGGGAGGGCATGTGAGCAGTTCTTC. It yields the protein CAWNGGRACEQFF.

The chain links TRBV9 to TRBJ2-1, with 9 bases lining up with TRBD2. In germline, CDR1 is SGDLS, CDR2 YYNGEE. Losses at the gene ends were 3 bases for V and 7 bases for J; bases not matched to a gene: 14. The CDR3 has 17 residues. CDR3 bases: TGTGCCAGCAGCGCACGTAATCCGGGACTAGCTATAAATGAGCAGTTCTTC. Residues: CASSARNPGLAINEQFF.

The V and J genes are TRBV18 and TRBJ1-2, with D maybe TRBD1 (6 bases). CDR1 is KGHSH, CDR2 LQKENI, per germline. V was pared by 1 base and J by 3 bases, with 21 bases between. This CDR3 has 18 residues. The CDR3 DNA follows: TGTGCCAGCTCACCACGCGGGGGCGAAATTCCCTCGGACTATGGCTACACCTTC. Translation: CASSPRGGEIPSDYGYTF.

The chain's CDR3 is CSVEEGGELTGELFF. DNA of the CDR3: TGCAGCGTTGAAGAGGGGGGGGAGCTCACCGGGGAGCTGTTTTTT. The rearrangement links TRBV29-1 to TRBJ2-2, with 7 bases matching TRBD2. The CDR3 consists of 15 residues. CDR1 SQVTM and CDR2 ANQGSEA come from the germline V gene. Losses at the gene ends were 0 bases for V and 4 bases for J; bases not matched to a gene: 5.

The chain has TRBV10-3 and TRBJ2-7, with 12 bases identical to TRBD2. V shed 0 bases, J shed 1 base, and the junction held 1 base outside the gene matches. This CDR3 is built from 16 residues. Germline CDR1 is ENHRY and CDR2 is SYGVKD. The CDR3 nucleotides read TGTGCCATCAGTGAGTCAGGACTAGCGGGATCCTACGAGCAGTACTTC. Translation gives CAISESGLAGSYEQYF.

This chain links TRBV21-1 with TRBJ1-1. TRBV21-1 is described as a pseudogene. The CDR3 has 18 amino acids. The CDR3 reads CASSKTEPRRGGDTEAFF. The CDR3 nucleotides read TGTGCCAGCAGCAAAACGGAACCTCGCCGGGGAGGGGACACTGAAGCTTTCTTT.

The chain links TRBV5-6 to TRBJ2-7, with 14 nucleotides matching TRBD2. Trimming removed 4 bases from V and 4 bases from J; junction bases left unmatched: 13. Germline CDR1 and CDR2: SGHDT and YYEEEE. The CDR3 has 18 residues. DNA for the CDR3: TGTGCCAGCAGCGTTTGGCAGGGACTAGCGGGAGCCGAATACGAGCAGTACTTC. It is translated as CASSVWQGLAGAEYEQYF.

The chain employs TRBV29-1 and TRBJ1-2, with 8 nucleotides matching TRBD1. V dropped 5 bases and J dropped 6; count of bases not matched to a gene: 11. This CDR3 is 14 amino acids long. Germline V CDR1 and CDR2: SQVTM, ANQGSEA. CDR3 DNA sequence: TGCAGCGTTTCCCTTGACAGGGGAAAGGATGGCTACACCTTC. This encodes CSVSLDRGKDGYTF.

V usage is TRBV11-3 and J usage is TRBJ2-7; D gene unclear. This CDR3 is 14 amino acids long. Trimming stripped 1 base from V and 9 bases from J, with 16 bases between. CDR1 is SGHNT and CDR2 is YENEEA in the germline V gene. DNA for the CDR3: TGTGCCAGCAGCTTAGGAATTGTGGCGTCAGGGCAGTACTTC. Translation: CASSLGIVASGQYF.

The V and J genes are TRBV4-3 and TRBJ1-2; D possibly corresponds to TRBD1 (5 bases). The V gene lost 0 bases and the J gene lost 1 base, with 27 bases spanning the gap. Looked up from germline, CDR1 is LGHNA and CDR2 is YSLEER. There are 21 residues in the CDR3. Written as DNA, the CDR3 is TGCGCCAGCAGCCAAGAGGAGCGGGAAGGGACTAAAGATATTTTTAACTATGGCTACACCTTC. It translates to CASSQEEREGTKDIFNYGYTF.

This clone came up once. The CDR3 loop reads CASSPPSTGYGYTF. The CDR3 bases are TGTGCCAGCAGCCCTCCGTCGACGGGCTATGGCTACACCTTC. The rearrangement links TRBV11-2 to TRBJ1-2; no firm D call. Trimming pared 5 bases from V and 4 bases from J, leaving 14 bases between. Per the germline V gene, CDR1 is SGHAT and CDR2 is FQNNGV. This CDR3 is built from 14 residues.

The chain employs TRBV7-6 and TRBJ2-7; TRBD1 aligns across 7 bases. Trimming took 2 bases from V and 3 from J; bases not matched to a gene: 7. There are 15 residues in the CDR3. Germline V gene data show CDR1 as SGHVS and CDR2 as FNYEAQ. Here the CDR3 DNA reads TGTGCCAGCAGCTTAAACAGGGGCCCCCTCTACGAGCAGTACTTC. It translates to CASSLNRGPLYEQYF.

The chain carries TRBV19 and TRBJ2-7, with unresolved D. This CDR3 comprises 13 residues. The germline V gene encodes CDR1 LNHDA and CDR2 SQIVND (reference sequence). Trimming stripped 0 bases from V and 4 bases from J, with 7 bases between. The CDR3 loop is CASSIDPTYEQYF. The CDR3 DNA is TGTGCCAGTAGTATAGACCCCACTTACGAGCAGTACTTC.

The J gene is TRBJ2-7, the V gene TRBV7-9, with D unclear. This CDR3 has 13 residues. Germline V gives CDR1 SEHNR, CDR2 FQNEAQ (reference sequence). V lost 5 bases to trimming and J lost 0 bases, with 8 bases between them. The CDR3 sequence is CASSRRFSYEQYF. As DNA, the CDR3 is TGTGCCAGCAGCCGCAGGTTCTCCTACGAGCAGTACTTC.

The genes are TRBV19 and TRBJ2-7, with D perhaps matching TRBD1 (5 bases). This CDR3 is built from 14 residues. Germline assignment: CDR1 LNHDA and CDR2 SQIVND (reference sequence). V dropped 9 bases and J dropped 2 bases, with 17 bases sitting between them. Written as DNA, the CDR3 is TGTGCCAGCCACAAAAGCGACAGTCCCTACGAGCAGTACTTC. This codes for CASHKSDSPYEQYF.

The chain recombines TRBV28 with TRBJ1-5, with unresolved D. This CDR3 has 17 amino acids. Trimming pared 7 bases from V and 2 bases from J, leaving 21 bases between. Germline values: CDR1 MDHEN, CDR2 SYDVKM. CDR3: CASTRVTAGYGNQPQHF. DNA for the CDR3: TGTGCCAGCACCCGGGTCACGGCCGGGTATGGCAATCAGCCCCAGCATTTT.